This TCR beta chain was retrieved from a study of blood T cell repertoires in COVID-19. The wider study: Sites in the United States, Italy and Spain provided acute and convalescent COVID-19 samples. Nucleic acid was either cDNA or gDNA, and it came from T cells, B-cell-depleted T cells, or PBMCs.

Participants were placed into cohorts based on the clinical history they reported. V was clipped by 3 bases and J by 0 bases; unmatched bases: 7. Germline V gene lookup returns CDR1 SGDLS and CDR2 YYNGEE. The CDR3 has 18 amino acids. In the original analysis: Counts of nucleated cells, estimated from reference gene primer amplification, were obtained. Data came from immunoSEQ multiplex PCR; TCRdb stores just in-frame clones and leaves some out. V and J calls and clone size are given by that table; D and trimming were obtained from the DNA. Here the sample spans fewer than 300,000 clones, approximately 91% being singletons.

The rearrangement links TRBV9 to TRBJ2-6; 9 nucleotides match TRBD2. The sequenced sample was PBMCs or T cells enriched from blood (not recorded which). This clonotype was obtained from a woman in her forties with acute COVID-19. The CDR3 sequence: CASSAAAGGLSGANVLTF. The DNA of the CDR3 is TGTGCCAGCAGCGCCGCGGCGGGGGGGCTCTCTGGGGCCAACGTCCTGACTTTC.